The source of this TCR beta chain is a study of blood T cell repertoires in COVID-19. Study-wide background: Samples representing acute and convalescent COVID-19 were sourced from the United States, Italy and Spain. Sources were T cells, B-cell-depleted T cells, or PBMCs; the material itself was cDNA or gDNA.

As originally analysed: The authors estimated nucleated cell counts from reference gene primer amplification. This table comes from immunoSEQ multiplex PCR, and its TCRdb copy is limited to in-frame clones, with some not included. V, J and clone size are taken as reported in that table, and D and trimming were inferred from the DNA itself. The data contain about 210,000 clones, about 83% of them singletons. The germline gives CDR1 SNHLY, CDR2 FYNNEI. There are 13 residues in the CDR3. V was shortened by 1 base and J by 10 bases, with 13 bases between the two germline ends. The chain joins TRBV2 to TRBJ1-2; no clear D. Sequences were obtained from peripheral blood. This sequence was found in a woman between 50 and 59 years old with acute or convalescent COVID-19. CDR3 sequence: CASSEGLPSVYTF. The CDR3 DNA follows: TGTGCCAGCAGTGAAGGTTTACCCAGCGTCTACACCTTC.